Included here is one T cell receptor (beta chain) sequence, with context. The treatment is: preoperative locoregional IRX-2 cytokine immunotherapy. Samples came from a phase Ib trial of preoperative locoregional IRX-2 cytokine immunotherapy. The data were obtained in a study of preoperative IRX-2 immunotherapy in early breast cancer. Repertoires were generated with immunoSEQ multiplex PCR, while TCRdb's copy carries only in-frame clones and drops some. The sample lists 75,000 to 100,000 clones; roughly 90% were seen once. This material consisted of tumor tissue, taken after IRX-2 immunotherapy. The receptor was isolated from a human donor with breast cancer.

As DNA, the CDR3 is TGTGCCAGCAGTGGTAGCGGCACCGGGGAGCTGTTTTTT. Translation gives CASSGSGTGELFF. The V gene is TRBV2, the J gene TRBJ2-2; perhaps TRBD2 as D (6 bases). Trimming stripped 4 bases from V and 4 bases from J, with 7 bases between. This CDR3 has 13 residues. The germline gives CDR1 SNHLY, CDR2 FYNNEI. The full variable domain, rest sourced from reference TRBV2 and TRBJ2-2, is EPEVTQTPSHQVTQMGQEVILRCVPISNHLYFYWYRQILGQKVEFLVSFYNNEISEKSEIFDDQFSVERPDGSNFTLKIRSTKLEDSAMYFCASSGSGTGELFFGEGSRLTVL.